This entry lists 32 T cell receptor beta chains sequenced from one sample in a study of blood T cell repertoires in COVID-19. TCRdb's copy holds only in-frame clones and misses some; the assay was immunoSEQ multiplex PCR. The sample holds some 210,000 clones, over 75% seen once. What was sequenced was PBMCs or T cells enriched from blood (not recorded which). The receptors stem from a man aged 30 to 39 with acute COVID-19.

Concerning this clone: Germline and junction disagree at one end, which may indicate a read error. CDR3 protein: CASSAYSGGAIF. The CDR3 nucleotides are TGTGCCAGCAGCGCCTACTCAGGGGGCGCGATTTTT. This chain links TRBV5-6 with TRBJ1-4; TRBD1 matches 8 bases. Germline loops: CDR1 SGHDT, CDR2 YYEEEE. The CDR3 runs to 12 residues.

The chain employs TRBV6-5 and TRBJ1-1; D is uncertain. Germline CDR1 and CDR2: MNHEY and SVGAGI. V was shortened by 4 bases and J by 0 bases, with 3 bases between the two germline ends. This CDR3 has 12 amino acids. The CDR3 is CASSSVNTEAFF. The CDR3 DNA is TGTGCCAGCAGTTCAGTGAACACTGAAGCTTTCTTT.

This clone was counted a single time. The chain recombines TRBV6-5 with TRBJ2-7, with 10 bases that match TRBD1. CDR1 and CDR2 from the germline V gene are MNHEY and SVGAGI. V dropped 4 bases and J dropped 5; count of bases not matched to a gene: 8. The CDR3 covers 15 residues. The CDR3: CASSSAGTGVNEQYF. CDR3 DNA sequence: TGTGCCAGCAGTTCGGCCGGGACAGGGGTCAACGAGCAGTACTTC.

The chain joins TRBV21-1 to TRBJ2-6; the table's D call TRBD1 went unverified against the DNA. TRBV21-1 is a pseudogene locus. The CDR3 loop spans 20 amino acids. The CDR3 loop reads CASSNLAGTTPNDWANVLTF. In DNA, the CDR3 is TGTGCCAGCAGCAATCTAGCCGGGACAACACCCAACGATTGGGCCAACGTCCTGACTTTC.

This sequence joins TRBV6-1 and TRBJ1-5, with D hard to call. V was clipped by 2 bases and J by 3 bases, with 11 bases between them. Germline V gives CDR1 MNHNS, CDR2 SASEGT. The CDR3 totals 15 residues. The CDR3 DNA is TGTGCCAGCAGTGAATTCCCAGGAATCAATCAGCCCCAGCATTTT. Protein sequence: CASSEFPGINQPQHF.

This clone was observed a single time. The rearrangement joins TRBV5-4 to TRBJ2-3; D may be TRBD2 (5 bases). The CDR3 covers 13 residues. Between the trimmed V and J ends, which lost 4 bases and 3 bases, there was a span of 9 bases. The germline V gene encodes CDR1 SGHNT and CDR2 YYREEE (reference sequence). The CDR3 coding sequence is TGTGCCAGCAGCCCCGGAGGAACAGATACGCAGTATTTT. This codes for CASSPGGTDTQYF.

On this clone itself: At the DNA level, this CDR3 is encoded by other sequences in the same sample as well. The chain combines TRBV6-5 with TRBJ2-1, with 7 bases matching TRBD2. CDR1 is MNHEY and CDR2 is SVGAGI in the germline V gene. The CDR3 is 12 residues long. V dropped 6 bases and J dropped 7; count of bases not matched to a gene: 3. This chain's CDR3 is CASSGGGNEQFF. As DNA, the CDR3 is TGTGCCAGCAGCGGCGGGGGTAATGAGCAGTTCTTC.

CDR3 residues: CASTRVSYNSPLHF. The CDR3, as DNA: TGTGCCAGCACCCGTGTCTCCTATAATTCACCCCTCCACTTT. V gene TRBV28 combines with J gene TRBJ1-6; the D is unclear. The CDR3 is 14 amino acids. V lost 7 bases to trimming and J lost 0 bases, with 7 bases between them. Germline V gene data show CDR1 as MDHEN and CDR2 as SYDVKM.

The gene calls are TRBV5-4 and TRBJ2-7; TRBD1 agrees at 8 bases. The CDR3 extends over 15 amino acids. In germline, CDR1 is SGHNT, CDR2 YYREEE (reference sequence). V shed 3 bases, J shed 1 base, and the junction held 6 bases outside the gene matches. The DNA of the CDR3 is TGTGCCAGCAGCTCCCAGGGGGCTATTTCCTACGAGCAGTACTTC. It codes for CASSSQGAISYEQYF.

V and J are TRBV5-4 and TRBJ2-3; 11 nucleotides match TRBD2. The CDR3 is made up of 15 amino acids. Germline V gene data show CDR1 as SGHNT and CDR2 as YYREEE (reference sequence). V gave up 2 bases and J gave up 3 bases; unmatched junction bases: 2. The CDR3 reads CASSFRLAGTDTQYF. Here the CDR3 DNA reads TGTGCCAGCAGCTTTAGACTAGCGGGGACAGATACGCAGTATTTT. Based on the CDR3 plus reference TRBV5-4 and TRBJ2-3, the full variable domain is ETGVTQSPTHLIKTRGQQVTLRCSSQSGHNTVSWYQQALGQGPQFIFQYYREEENGRGNFPPRFSGLQFPNYSSELNVNALELDDSALYLCASSFRLAGTDTQYFGPGTRLTVL.

The sample holds one count of this clone. The J gene is TRBJ1-1, the V gene TRBV2; D is ambiguous. Looked up from germline, CDR1 is SNHLY and CDR2 is FYNNEI. The V end lost 4 bases, the J end lost 5 bases, and 14 bases lay between the germline ends. The CDR3 is 14 residues long. CDR3 loop: CASSVQAIRTEAFF. DNA for the CDR3: TGTGCCAGCAGTGTCCAGGCCATTCGGACTGAAGCTTTCTTT.

This rearrangement joins TRBV11-3 to TRBJ1-1; no definite D call. V dropped 1 base and J dropped 1 base, with 4 bases sitting between them. The CDR3 runs 13 residues. From germline, CDR1 is SGHNT and CDR2 YENEEA. CDR3 in amino acids: CASSLGGNTEAFF. CDR3 nucleotides: TGTGCCAGCAGCTTAGGCGGGAACACTGAAGCTTTCTTT.

The chain combines TRBV5-1 with TRBJ1-1; D perhaps matches TRBD1 (5 bases). CDR3 length: 16 amino acids. The V gene lost 0 bases and the J gene lost 4 bases, with 16 bases spanning the gap. Germline CDR1 SGHRS, CDR2 YFSETQ. The CDR3 region has the DNA TGCGCCAGCAGCTTGGCGGGGGGTGGAGTGAGCACTGAAGCTTTCTTT. It encodes CASSLAGGGVSTEAFF. The full variable domain, rest sourced from reference TRBV5-1 and TRBJ1-1, is KAGVTQTPRYLIKTRGQQVTLSCSPISGHRSVSWYQQTPGQGLQFLFEYFSETQRNKGNFPGRFSGRQFSNSRSEMNVSTLELGDSALYLCASSLAGGGVSTEAFFGQGTRLTVV.

This rearrangement joins TRBV5-1 to TRBJ2-7; the D gene is possibly TRBD1 (5 bases). V was pared by 4 bases and J by 0 bases, with 8 bases between. The CDR3 extends over 13 amino acids. Germline lookup yields CDR1 SGHRS and CDR2 YFSETQ. For the CDR3, the DNA is TGCGCCAGCAGCGAGGACATCTCCTACGAGCAGTACTTC. It specifies CASSEDISYEQYF.

This clone was seen at least ten times. The genes are TRBV4-2 and TRBJ2-7; tentatively, D is TRBD1 (6 bases). V lost 0 bases to trimming and J lost 3 bases, with 12 bases between them. Germline V gene sequence: CDR1 LGHNA, CDR2 YNFKEQ. The CDR3 is made up of 15 amino acids. This chain's CDR3 is CASSQDQLDSYEQYF. The CDR3 nucleotides are TGTGCCAGCAGCCAAGATCAACTGGACAGCTACGAGCAGTACTTC.

This clone was seen only once. The CDR3 loop reads CASSPLGQGETEAFF. The CDR3 DNA sequence: TGTGCCAGCAGTCCCCTAGGACAGGGGGAAACTGAAGCTTTCTTT. The rearrangement links TRBV27 to TRBJ1-1; 10 nucleotides agree with TRBD1. Losses at the gene ends were 5 bases for V and 5 bases for J; bases not matched to a gene: 8. Germline values: CDR1 MNHEY, CDR2 SMNVEV (reference sequence). This CDR3 region has 15 residues.

The chain links TRBV27 to TRBJ2-2, with no clear D. V lost 1 base and J lost 8, with 8 bases in between. Germline CDR1 MNHEY, CDR2 SMNVEV (reference sequence). The CDR3 contains 13 residues. The CDR3 region has the DNA TGTGCCAGCAGTTTATATTGGGCGGGGGAGCTGTTTTTT. Translated, it gives CASSLYWAGELFF.

The gene calls are TRBV19 and TRBJ1-6, with TRBD1 matching over 8 bases. This CDR3 comprises 16 residues. V trimming: 6 bases; J trimming: 0 bases; junction bases outside the gene matches: 4. Germline V gives CDR1 LNHDA, CDR2 SQIVND (reference sequence). Here the CDR3 DNA reads TGTGCCAGTAGGACAGGGGCCAGCTCCTATAATTCACCCCTCCACTTT. This codes for CASRTGASSYNSPLHF.

The chain has TRBV19 and TRBJ1-6, with 8 positions matching TRBD1. The germline V gene encodes CDR1 LNHDA and CDR2 SQIVND (reference sequence). V shed 6 bases and J 9 bases; nucleotides not matched to a gene: 7. The CDR3 runs 14 residues. CDR3 nucleotides: TGTGCCAGTAGCTCCGACAGGGGAGGTTCACCCCTCCACTTT. This encodes CASSSDRGGSPLHF.

The chain recombines TRBV2 with TRBJ1-6; TRBD1 is a possible D gene (5 bases). The CDR3 extends over 18 amino acids. Germline CDR1 and CDR2: SNHLY and FYNNEI. The V end lost 6 bases, the J end lost 0 bases, and 18 bases lay between the germline ends. CDR3 nucleotide sequence: TGTGCCAGCAGCGGAGGGGAAACAGTGAACTCCTATAATTCACCCCTCCACTTT. It codes for CASSGGETVNSYNSPLHF.

In its sample, this clone was seen a few times. The rearrangement joins TRBV25-1 to TRBJ2-3; perhaps TRBD2 as D (5 bases). The germline V and J ends were trimmed by 2 bases and 3 bases, with 15 bases remaining between them. This CDR3 comprises 16 residues. Germline CDR1 is MGHDK and CDR2 is SYGVNS. CDR3 region: CASSEAGMERTDTQYF. In DNA form, the CDR3 reads TGTGCCAGCAGTGAAGCCGGGATGGAGAGGACAGATACGCAGTATTTT.

The rearrangement links TRBV7-9 to TRBJ1-2, with D tentatively TRBD1 (6 bases). This CDR3 has 15 amino acids. The V end was cut by 5 bases, the J end by 2 bases, with 15 bases between. Germline V gene sequence: CDR1 SEHNR, CDR2 FQNEAQ (reference sequence). The CDR3 is CASSDGTRGNYGYTF. The CDR3, as DNA: TGTGCCAGCAGCGACGGGACAAGGGGGAACTATGGCTACACCTTC.

The rearrangement uses TRBV4-1 and TRBJ1-1, with 9 bases aligning to TRBD1. V shed 2 bases and J 2 bases; nucleotides not matched to a gene: 3. CDR1 and CDR2 from the germline V gene are MGHRA and YSYEKL. The CDR3 consists of 15 residues. The CDR3 loop is CASSQWTGVNTEAFF. CDR3 nucleotide sequence: TGCGCCAGCAGCCAATGGACAGGGGTAAACACTGAAGCTTTCTTT.

V and J are TRBV19 and TRBJ1-1; no reliable D call. This CDR3 has 13 residues. Trimming shortened V by 6 bases and J by 1 base, and 9 bases separated the two germline ends. Germline V gives CDR1 LNHDA, CDR2 SQIVND (reference sequence). The CDR3 DNA follows: TGTGCCAGTAGCTGGGCACGGAACACTGAAGCTTTCTTT. Encoded protein: CASSWARNTEAFF.

The V call is TRBV7-9, the J call TRBJ1-6, with TRBD1 matching 7 bases. The CDR3 contains 14 residues. V lost 5 bases and J lost 6; bases outside the gene matches: 4. The germline V gene has CDR1 SEHNR and CDR2 FQNEAQ (reference sequence). The CDR3 region has the DNA TGTGCCAGCAGCCTGGGACAGCTTAATTCACCCCTCCACTTT. Protein: CASSLGQLNSPLHF.

The CDR3: CASSLRDFTDTQYF. The CDR3 DNA reads as TGTGCCAGCAGCCTTCGGGACTTTACAGATACGCAGTATTTT. The chain has TRBV9 and TRBJ2-3; TRBD2 is a possible D gene (6 bases). CDR1 and CDR2 (germline): SGDLS, YYNGEE. This CDR3 spans 14 amino acids. V was shortened by 4 bases and J by 3 bases, with 12 bases between the two germline ends.

The V call is TRBV9, the J call TRBJ2-2, with 11 bases identical to TRBD1. Unmatched junction bases numbered 5, after V lost 6 bases and J lost 4 bases. The CDR3 length is 15 residues. CDR1 and CDR2 (germline): SGDLS, YYNGEE. CDR3 DNA: TGTGCCAGCATCTCCGGGACAGGGGGCACCGGGGAGCTGTTTTTT. It encodes CASISGTGGTGELFF. The variable domain in full, completed from reference TRBV9 and TRBJ2-2, reads DSGVTQTPKHLITATGQRVTLRCSPRSGDLSVYWYQQSLDQGLQFLIQYYNGEERAKGNILERFSAQQFPDLHSELNLSSLELGDSALYFCASISGTGGTGELFFGEGSRLTVL.

This clone has more than one count but fewer than ten. The rearrangement joins TRBV7-2 to TRBJ2-3; the match to TRBD2 covers 8 bases. Trimming cost V 5 bases and J 6 bases; bases outside gene matches: 7. Germline V gene lookup returns CDR1 SGHTA and CDR2 FQGNSA. The CDR3 runs 14 residues. CDR3 nucleotides: TGTGCCAGCAGCCTTCAGCGGGGGAGGGATACGCAGTATTTT. Translating it yields CASSLQRGRDTQYF. Full variable domain (missing parts from reference TRBV7-2 and TRBJ2-3): GAGVSQSPSNKVTEKGKDVELRCDPISGHTALYWYRQSLGQGLEFLIYFQGNSAPDKSGLPSDRFSAERTGGSVSTLTIQRTQQEDSAVYLCASSLQRGRDTQYFGPGTRLTVL.

The rearrangement uses TRBV27 and TRBJ1-6; TRBD1 agrees at 7 bases. This CDR3 region has 16 residues. V trimming: 6 bases; J trimming: 10 bases; junction bases outside the gene matches: 15. Germline V lookup: CDR1 MNHEY, CDR2 SMNVEV (reference sequence). The CDR3 nucleotides read TGTGCCAGCAGCCAGGGGTCTGGGACAGAGGGATCACCCCTCCACTTT. Translating it yields CASSQGSGTEGSPLHF.

The gene calls are TRBV27 and TRBJ1-5; 8 nucleotides agree with TRBD1. Germline CDR1 reads MNHEY; CDR2 reads SMNVEV (reference sequence). The CDR3 loop spans 14 amino acids. V trimming: 5 bases; J trimming: 3 bases; junction bases outside the gene matches: 3. CDR3 in DNA: TGTGCCAGCAGTCCGGGACAGGTCAATCAGCCCCAGCATTTT. This encodes CASSPGQVNQPQHF.

This sequence joins TRBV19 and TRBJ1-2; 11 bases match TRBD1. Germline V gives CDR1 LNHDA, CDR2 SQIVND (reference sequence). The trim removed 10 bases at V and 8 bases at J, leaving 6 bases unmatched. The CDR3 is 12 residues long. The CDR3 DNA follows: TGTGCCACCGCCGGGACAGGGGGAGGCTACACCTTC. Translating it yields CATAGTGGGYTF.

The V gene is TRBV12-3 or TRBV12-4, the J gene TRBJ1-2, with 7 nucleotides matching TRBD1. Trimming removed 4 bases from V and 3 bases from J; junction bases left unmatched: 2. The CDR3 length is 13 residues. The CDR3 nucleotides read TGTGCCAGCAGTTCTACAGGGGACTATGGCTACACCTTC. As protein: CASSSTGDYGYTF.